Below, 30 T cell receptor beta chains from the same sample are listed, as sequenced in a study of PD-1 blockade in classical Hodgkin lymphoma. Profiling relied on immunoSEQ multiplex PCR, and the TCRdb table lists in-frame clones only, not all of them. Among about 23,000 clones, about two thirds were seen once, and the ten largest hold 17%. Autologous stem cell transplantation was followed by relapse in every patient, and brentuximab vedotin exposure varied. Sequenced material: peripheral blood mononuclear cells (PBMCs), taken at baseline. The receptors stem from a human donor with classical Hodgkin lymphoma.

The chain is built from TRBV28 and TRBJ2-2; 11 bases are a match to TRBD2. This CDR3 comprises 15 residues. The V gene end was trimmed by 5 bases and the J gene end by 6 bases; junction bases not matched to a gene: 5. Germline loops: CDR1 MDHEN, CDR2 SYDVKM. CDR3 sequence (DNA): TGTGCCAGCAGTCAAACTAGCGGGGGTTCCGGGGAGCTGTTTTTT. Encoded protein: CASSQTSGGSGELFF.

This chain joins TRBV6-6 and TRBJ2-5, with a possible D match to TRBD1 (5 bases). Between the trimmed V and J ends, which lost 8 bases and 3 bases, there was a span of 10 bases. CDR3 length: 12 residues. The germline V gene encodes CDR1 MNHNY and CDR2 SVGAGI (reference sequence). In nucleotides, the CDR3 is TGTGCCAGCTCTAGGGGAAAAGAGACCCAGTACTTC. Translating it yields CASSRGKETQYF.

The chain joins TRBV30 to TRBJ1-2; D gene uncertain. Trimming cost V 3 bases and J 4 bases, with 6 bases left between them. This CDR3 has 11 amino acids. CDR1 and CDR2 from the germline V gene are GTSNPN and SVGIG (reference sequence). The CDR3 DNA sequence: TGTGCCTGGAGAGGCATCTATGGCTACACCTTC. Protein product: CAWRGIYGYTF.

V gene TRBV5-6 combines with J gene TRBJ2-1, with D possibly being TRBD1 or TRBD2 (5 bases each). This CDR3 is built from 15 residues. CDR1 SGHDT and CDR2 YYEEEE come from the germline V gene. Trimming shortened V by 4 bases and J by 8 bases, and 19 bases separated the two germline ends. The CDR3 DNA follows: TGTGCCAGCAGCCTAGGTGGGGACCCCTTAGATGAGCAGTTCTTC. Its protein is CASSLGGDPLDEQFF.

For the CDR3, the DNA is TGTGCCAGTAGTATAGGTCTGGGACCAGATACGCAGTATTTT. It encodes CASSIGLGPDTQYF. The chain combines TRBV19 with TRBJ2-3; D tentatively reads TRBD1 or TRBD2 (5 bases each). Germline lookup yields CDR1 LNHDA and CDR2 SQIVND (reference sequence). The CDR3 is made up of 14 amino acids. Trimming took 1 base from V and 4 from J, leaving 9 bases between them.

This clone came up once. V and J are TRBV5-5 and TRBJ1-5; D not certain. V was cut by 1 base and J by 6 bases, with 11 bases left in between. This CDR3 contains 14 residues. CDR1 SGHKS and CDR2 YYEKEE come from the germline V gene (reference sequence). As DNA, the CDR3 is TGTGCCAGCAGCTTGTCTGGGCTCCCTCAGCCCCAGCATTTT. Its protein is CASSLSGLPQPQHF.

CDR3 in amino acids: CASGLSGSADTQYF. The CDR3 DNA reads as TGTGCTAGTGGACTCAGCGGGAGCGCAGATACGCAGTATTTT. The rearrangement joins TRBV12-5 to TRBJ2-3, with TRBD2 matching over 8 bases. The CDR3 runs 14 residues. Losses at the gene ends were 6 bases for V and 4 bases for J; bases not matched to a gene: 6. Germline CDR1 reads LGHNT; CDR2 reads FRNRAP.

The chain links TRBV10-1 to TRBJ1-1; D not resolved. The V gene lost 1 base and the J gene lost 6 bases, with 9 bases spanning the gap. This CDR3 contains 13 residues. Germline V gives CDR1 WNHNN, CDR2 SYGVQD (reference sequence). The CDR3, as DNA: TGCGCCAGCAGTGAGTTTGCCTACGCTGAAGCTTTCTTT. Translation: CASSEFAYAEAFF.

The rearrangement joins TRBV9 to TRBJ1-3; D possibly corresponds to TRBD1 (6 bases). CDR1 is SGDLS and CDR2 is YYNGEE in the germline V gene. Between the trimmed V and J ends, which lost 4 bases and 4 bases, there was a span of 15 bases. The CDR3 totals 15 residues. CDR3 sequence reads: CASSLTGQSGNTIYF. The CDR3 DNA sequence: TGTGCCAGCAGCCTCACAGGACAGTCCGGAAACACCATATATTTT.

The CDR3 sequence is CASSQVSRISGNTIYF. CDR3 nucleotide sequence: TGCGCCAGCAGCCAAGTCAGTAGAATCTCTGGAAACACCATATATTTT. V gene TRBV4-3 combines with J gene TRBJ1-3; D ambiguous. This CDR3 spans 16 amino acids. The germline V and J ends were trimmed by 1 base and 0 bases, with 10 bases remaining between them. Germline V gives CDR1 LGHNA, CDR2 YSLEER.

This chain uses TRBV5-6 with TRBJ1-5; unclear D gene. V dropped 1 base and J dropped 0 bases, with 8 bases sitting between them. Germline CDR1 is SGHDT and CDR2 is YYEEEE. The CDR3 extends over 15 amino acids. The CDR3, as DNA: TGTGCCAGCAGCTTGCGAGGGTTTAGCAATCAGCCCCAGCATTTT. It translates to CASSLRGFSNQPQHF.

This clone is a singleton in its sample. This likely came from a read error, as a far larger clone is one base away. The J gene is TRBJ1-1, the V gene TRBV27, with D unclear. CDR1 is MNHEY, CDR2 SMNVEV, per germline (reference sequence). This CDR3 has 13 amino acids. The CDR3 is CTSSGSRNTEAFF. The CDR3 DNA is TGTACCAGCAGCGGAAGTAGGAACACTGAAGCTTTCTTT.

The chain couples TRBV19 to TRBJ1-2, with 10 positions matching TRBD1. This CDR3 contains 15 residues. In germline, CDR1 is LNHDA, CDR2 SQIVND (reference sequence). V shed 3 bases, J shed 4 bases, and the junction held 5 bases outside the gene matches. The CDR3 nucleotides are TGTGCCAGTAGTATCCCGGGACAGGGGTTCTATGGCTACACCTTC. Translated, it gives CASSIPGQGFYGYTF.

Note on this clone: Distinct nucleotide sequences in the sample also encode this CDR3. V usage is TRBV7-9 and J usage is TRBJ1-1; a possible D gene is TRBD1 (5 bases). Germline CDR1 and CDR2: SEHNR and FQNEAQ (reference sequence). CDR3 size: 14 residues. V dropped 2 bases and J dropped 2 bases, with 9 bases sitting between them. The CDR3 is CASSLLGGNTEAFF. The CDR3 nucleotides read TGTGCCAGCAGCTTATTGGGGGGAAACACTGAAGCTTTCTTT.

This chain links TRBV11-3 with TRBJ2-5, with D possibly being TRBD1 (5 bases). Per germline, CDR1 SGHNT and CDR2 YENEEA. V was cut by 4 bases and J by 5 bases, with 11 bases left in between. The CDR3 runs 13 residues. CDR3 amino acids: CASSSMHRETQYF. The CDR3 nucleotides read TGTGCCAGCAGCTCTATGCACAGGGAGACCCAGTACTTC.

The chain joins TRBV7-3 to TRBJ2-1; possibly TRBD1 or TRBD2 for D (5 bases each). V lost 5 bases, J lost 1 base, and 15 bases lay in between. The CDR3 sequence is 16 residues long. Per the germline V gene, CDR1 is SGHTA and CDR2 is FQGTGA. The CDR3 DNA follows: TGTGCCAGCAGCCCCTCTTCGGGGCCTTCCTACAATGAGCAGTTCTTC. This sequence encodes CASSPSSGPSYNEQFF.

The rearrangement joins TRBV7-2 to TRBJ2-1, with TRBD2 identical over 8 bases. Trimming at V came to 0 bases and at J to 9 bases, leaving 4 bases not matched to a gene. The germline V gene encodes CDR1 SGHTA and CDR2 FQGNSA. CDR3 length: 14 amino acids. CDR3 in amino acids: CASSLAREGAEQFF. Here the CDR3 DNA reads TGTGCCAGCAGCTTAGCCCGGGAGGGTGCTGAGCAGTTCTTC.

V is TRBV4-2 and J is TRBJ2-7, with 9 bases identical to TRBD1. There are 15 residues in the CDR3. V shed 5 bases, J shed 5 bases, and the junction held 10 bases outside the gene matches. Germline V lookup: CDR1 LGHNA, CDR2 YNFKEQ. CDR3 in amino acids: CASSSRDRDLDEQYF. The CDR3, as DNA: TGTGCCAGCAGCTCCCGGGACAGGGATTTGGACGAGCAGTACTTC.

CDR3 sequence reads: CASSARGWGTDTQYF. In nucleotides, the CDR3 is TGTGCCAGCAGTGCCAGGGGATGGGGCACAGATACGCAGTATTTT. The chain links TRBV6-6 to TRBJ2-3; D might be TRBD1 (6 bases). Trimming left V 5 bases short and J 1 base short, with 13 bases between. The length of the CDR3 is 15 residues. Germline loops: CDR1 MNHNY, CDR2 SVGAGI (reference sequence).

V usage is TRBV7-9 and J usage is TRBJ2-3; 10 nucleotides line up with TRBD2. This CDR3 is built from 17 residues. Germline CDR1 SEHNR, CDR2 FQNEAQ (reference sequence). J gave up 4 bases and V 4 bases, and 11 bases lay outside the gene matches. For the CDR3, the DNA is TGTGCCAGCAGCTCAGGACTAGCGGTGTTTAAAGCAGATACGCAGTATTTT. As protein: CASSSGLAVFKADTQYF.

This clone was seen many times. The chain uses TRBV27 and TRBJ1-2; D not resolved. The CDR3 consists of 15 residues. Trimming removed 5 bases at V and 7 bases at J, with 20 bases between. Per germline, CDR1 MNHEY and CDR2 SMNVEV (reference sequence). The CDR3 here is CASSPLGRAPRGYTF. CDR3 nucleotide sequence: TGTGCCAGCAGTCCACTCGGACGGGCCCCCCGTGGCTACACCTTC.

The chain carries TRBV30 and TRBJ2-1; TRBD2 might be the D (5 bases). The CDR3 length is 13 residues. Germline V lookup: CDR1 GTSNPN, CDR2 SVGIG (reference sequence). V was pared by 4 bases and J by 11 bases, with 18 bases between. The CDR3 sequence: CAWTPTASGQQFF. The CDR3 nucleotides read TGTGCCTGGACCCCTACGGCAAGCGGCCAGCAGTTCTTC.

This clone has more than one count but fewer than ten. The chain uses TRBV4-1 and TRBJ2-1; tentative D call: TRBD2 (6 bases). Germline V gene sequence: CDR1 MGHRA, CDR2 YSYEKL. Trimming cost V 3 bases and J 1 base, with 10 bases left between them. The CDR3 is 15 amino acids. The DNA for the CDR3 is TGCGCCAGCAGCCACGGGACTCATTCCTACAATGAGCAGTTCTTC. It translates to CASSHGTHSYNEQFF.

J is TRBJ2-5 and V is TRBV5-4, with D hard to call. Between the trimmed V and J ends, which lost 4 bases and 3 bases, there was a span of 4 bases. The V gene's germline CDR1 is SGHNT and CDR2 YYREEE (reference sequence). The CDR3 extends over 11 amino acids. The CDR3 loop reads CASSTKETQYF. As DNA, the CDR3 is TGTGCCAGCAGCACAAAAGAGACCCAGTACTTC. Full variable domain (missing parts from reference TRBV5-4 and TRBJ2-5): ETGVTQSPTHLIKTRGQQVTLRCSSQSGHNTVSWYQQALGQGPQFIFQYYREEENGRGNFPPRFSGLQFPNYSSELNVNALELDDSALYLCASSTKETQYFGPGTRLLVL.

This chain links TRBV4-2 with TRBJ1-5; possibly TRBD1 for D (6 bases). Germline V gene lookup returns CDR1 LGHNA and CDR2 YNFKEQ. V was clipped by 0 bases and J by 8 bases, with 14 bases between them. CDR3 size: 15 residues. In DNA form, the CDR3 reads TGTGCCAGCAGCCAAGATATGAACAGGGAGGAGCCCCAGCATTTT. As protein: CASSQDMNREEPQHF.

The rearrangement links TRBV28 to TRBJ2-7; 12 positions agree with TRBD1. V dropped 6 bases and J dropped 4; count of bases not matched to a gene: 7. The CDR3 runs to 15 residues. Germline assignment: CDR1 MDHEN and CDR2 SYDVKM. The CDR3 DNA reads TGTGCCAGCAGGGCCGGGACAGGGGGCTTATACGAGCAGTACGTC. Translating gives CASRAGTGGLYEQYV.

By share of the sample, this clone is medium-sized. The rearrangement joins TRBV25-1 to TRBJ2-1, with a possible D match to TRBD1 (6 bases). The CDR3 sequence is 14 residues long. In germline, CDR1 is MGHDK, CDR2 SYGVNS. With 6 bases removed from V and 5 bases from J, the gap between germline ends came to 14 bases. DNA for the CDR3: TGTGCCAGCAGCACCTTAGGGGGAAACAATGAGCAGTTCTTC. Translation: CASSTLGGNNEQFF.

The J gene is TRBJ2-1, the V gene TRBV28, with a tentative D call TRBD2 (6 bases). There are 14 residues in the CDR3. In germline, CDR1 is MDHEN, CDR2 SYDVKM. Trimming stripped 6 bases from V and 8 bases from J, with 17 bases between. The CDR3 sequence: CASRRPYSGDEQFF. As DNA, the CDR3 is TGTGCCAGCAGAAGACCCTATTCGGGGGATGAGCAGTTCTTC.

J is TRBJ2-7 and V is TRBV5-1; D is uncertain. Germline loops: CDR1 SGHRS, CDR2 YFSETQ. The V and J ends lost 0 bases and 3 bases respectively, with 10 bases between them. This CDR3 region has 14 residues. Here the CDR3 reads CASSLGAVDYEQYF. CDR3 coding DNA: TGCGCCAGCAGCTTGGGGGCCGTAGACTACGAGCAGTACTTC.

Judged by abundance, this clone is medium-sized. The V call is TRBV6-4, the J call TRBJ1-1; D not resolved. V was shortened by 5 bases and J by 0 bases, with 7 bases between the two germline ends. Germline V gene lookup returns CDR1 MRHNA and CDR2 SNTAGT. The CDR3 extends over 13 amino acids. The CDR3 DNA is TGTGCCAGCAGTCATCAGCTGAACACTGAAGCTTTCTTT. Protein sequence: CASSHQLNTEAFF.